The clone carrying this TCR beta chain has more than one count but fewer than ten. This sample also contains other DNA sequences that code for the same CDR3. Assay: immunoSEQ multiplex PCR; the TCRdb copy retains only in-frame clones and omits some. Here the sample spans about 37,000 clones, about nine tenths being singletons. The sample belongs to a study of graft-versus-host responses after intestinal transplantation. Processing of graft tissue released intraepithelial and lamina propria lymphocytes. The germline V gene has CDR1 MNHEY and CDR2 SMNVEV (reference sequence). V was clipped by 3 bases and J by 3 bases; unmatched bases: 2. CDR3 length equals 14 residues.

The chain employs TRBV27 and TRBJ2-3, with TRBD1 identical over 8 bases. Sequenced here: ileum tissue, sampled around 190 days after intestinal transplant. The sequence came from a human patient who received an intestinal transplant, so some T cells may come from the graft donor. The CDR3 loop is CASSLYRGTDTQYF. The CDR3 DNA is TGTGCCAGCAGTTTGTACAGGGGGACAGATACGCAGTATTTT.